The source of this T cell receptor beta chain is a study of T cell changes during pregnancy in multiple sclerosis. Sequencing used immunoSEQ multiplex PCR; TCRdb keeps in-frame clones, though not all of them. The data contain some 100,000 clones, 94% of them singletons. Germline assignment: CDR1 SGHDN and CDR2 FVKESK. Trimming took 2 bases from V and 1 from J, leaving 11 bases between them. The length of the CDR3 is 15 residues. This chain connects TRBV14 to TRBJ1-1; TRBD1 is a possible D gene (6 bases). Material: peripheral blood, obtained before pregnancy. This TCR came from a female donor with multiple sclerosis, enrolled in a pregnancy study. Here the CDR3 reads CASSQLQGRNTEAFF. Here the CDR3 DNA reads TGTGCCAGCAGCCAACTACAGGGCAGGAACACTGAAGCTTTCTTT. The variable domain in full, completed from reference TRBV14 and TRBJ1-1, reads EAGVTQFPSHSVIEKGQTVTLRCDPISGHDNLYWYRRVMGKEIKFLLHFVKESKQDESGMPNNRFLAERTGGTYSTLKVQPAELEDSGVYFCASSQLQGRNTEAFFGQGTRLTVV.